This T cell receptor beta chain comes out of a study of blood T cell repertoires in COVID-19. The sample holds a few counts of this clone. The table came from immunoSEQ multiplex PCR; TCRdb's copy has only in-frame clones and leaves some out. The repertoire holds some 250,000 clones, with roughly 90% as singletons. V lost 0 bases to trimming and J lost 7 bases; unmatched junction nucleotides: 5. Germline CDR1 is GTSNPN and CDR2 is SVGIG (reference sequence). CDR3 size: 14 residues. This sequence was found in a woman aged 25 to 39 with acute or convalescent COVID-19. The V gene is TRBV30, the J gene TRBJ1-5, with 8 bases identical to TRBD1. The sequenced sample consisted of peripheral blood. The CDR3 here is CAWSVGQGAQPQHF. The CDR3 DNA sequence: TGTGCCTGGAGTGTTGGGCAGGGGGCACAGCCCCAGCATTTT.